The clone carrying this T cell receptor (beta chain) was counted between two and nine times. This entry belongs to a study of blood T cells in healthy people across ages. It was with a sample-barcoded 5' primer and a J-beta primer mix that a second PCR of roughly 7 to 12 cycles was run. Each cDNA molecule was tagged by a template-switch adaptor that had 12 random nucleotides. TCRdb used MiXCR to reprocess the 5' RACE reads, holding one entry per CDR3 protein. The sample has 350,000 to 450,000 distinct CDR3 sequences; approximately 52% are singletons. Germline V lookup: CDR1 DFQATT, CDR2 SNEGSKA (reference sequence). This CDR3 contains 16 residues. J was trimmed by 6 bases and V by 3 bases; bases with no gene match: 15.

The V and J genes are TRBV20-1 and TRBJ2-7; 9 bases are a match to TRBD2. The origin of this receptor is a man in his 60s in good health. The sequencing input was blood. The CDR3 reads CSASPGTSRSGSEQYF. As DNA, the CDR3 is TGCAGTGCTAGTCCCGGGACTAGCCGGAGCGGAAGCGAGCAGTACTTC.